This T cell receptor (beta chain) is from a study of T cell responses to AZD1222 COVID-19 vaccine. Regarding the study as a whole: The donors showed a predominance of white British ancestry and of females, with possible underestimation of clonal diversity.

On this clone: Its antigen is undetermined.

Germline CDR1 MNHEY, CDR2 SVGEGT. The CDR3 sequence is 14 residues long. V was clipped by 5 bases and J by 5 bases, with 13 bases between them. Profiling relied on immunoSEQ multiplex PCR, and the TCRdb table lists in-frame clones only, not all of them. The sample includes roughly 160,000 clones, 70% to 90% seen only once; the top ten take approximately 1%. Pooling covered second doses at about 4 or about 12 weeks. The clonotype was recovered from an adult who received the AZD1222 COVID-19 vaccine. Sequences were derived from peripheral blood, sampled 28 days after the second AZD1222 dose. The chain carries TRBV6-2 or TRBV6-3 and TRBJ1-5; D call uncertain. CDR3 sequence reads: CASSRRVDHQPQHF. The CDR3 DNA follows: TGTGCCAGCAGTCGCCGGGTCGATCATCAGCCCCAGCATTTT.